A single TCR beta chain is shown here with its context. Its target is not known. Sequencing used immunoSEQ multiplex PCR; TCRdb keeps in-frame clones, though not all of them. The sample holds 150,000 to 180,000 clones; about 86% are singletons and the top ten take 5.5%. Trimming took 1 base from V and 4 from J, leaving 10 bases between them. The CDR3 spans 13 residues. Germline loops: CDR1 SQVTM, CDR2 ANQGSEA. The data were taken from a study of T cell responses to AZD1222 COVID-19 vaccine. Broader study findings: As reported, nearly half of all spike-specific TCRs target variant regions that are unmutated.

Source: peripheral blood, taken on day 0 of MenACWY control vaccination. The receptor comes from an adult in good health. The rearrangement links TRBV29-1 to TRBJ1-2, with D tentatively TRBD1 (5 bases). CDR3 DNA sequence: TGCAGCGTTGAAGCGGGGCTCTCCTATGGCTACACCTTC. It translates to CSVEAGLSYGYTF.